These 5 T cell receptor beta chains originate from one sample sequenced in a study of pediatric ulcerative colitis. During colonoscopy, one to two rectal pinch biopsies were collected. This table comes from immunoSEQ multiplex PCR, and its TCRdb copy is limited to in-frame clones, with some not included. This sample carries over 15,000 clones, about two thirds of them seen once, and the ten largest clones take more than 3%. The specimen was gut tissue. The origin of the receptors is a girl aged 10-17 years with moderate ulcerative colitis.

DNA of the CDR3: TGTGCCAGCAGCGTAGTCGGGGGGTACGCGAACACCGGGGAGCTGTTTTTT. Translated: CASSVVGGYANTGELFF. This rearrangement joins TRBV9 to TRBJ2-2, with 7 positions matching TRBD2. J gave up 0 bases and V 0 bases, and 5 bases lay outside the gene matches. This CDR3 has 17 residues. Germline V gene sequence: CDR1 SGDLS, CDR2 YYNGEE.

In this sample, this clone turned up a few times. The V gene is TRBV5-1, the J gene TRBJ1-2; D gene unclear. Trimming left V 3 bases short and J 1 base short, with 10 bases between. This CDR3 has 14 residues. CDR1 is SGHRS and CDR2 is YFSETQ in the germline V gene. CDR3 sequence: CASSSTHNNYGYTF. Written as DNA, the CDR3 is TGCGCCAGCAGCTCGACACACAATAACTATGGCTACACCTTC.

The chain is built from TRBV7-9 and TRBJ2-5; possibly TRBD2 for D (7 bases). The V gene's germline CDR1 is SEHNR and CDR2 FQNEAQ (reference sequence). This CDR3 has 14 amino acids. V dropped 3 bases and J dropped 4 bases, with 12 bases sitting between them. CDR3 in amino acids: CASSLGGRRETQYF. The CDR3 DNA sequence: TGTGCCAGCAGCTTGGGGGGGCGAAGAGAGACCCAGTACTTC.

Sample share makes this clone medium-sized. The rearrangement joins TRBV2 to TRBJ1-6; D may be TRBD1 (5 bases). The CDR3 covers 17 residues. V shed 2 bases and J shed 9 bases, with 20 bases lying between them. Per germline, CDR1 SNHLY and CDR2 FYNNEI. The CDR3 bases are TGTGCCAGCAGTGAATTTCGTGGGAAGCAGGGCCTTTCACCCCTCCACTTT. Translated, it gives CASSEFRGKQGLSPLHF.

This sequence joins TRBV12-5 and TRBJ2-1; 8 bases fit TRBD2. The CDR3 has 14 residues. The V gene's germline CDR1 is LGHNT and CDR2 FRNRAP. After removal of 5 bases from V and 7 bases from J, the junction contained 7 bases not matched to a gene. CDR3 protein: CASGLSGSWNEQFF. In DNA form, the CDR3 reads TGTGCTAGTGGTCTCAGCGGGAGTTGGAATGAGCAGTTCTTC. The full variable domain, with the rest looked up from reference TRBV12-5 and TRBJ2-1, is DARVTQTPRHKVTEMGQEVTMRCQPILGHNTVFWYRQTMMQGLELLAYFRNRAPLDDSGMPKDRFSAEMPDATLATLKIQPSEPRDSAVYFCASGLSGSWNEQFFGPGTRLTVL.